This note documents a single T cell receptor beta chain sequence. Antigen: not known. The method was immunoSEQ multiplex PCR; TCRdb's version includes in-frame clones alone and lacks a portion of them. The sample gives fewer than 20,000 clones, about 80% of which show up once; approximately 3.6% is in the top ten. This sample stems from a study of graft-versus-host responses after intestinal transplantation. The overall study: Recipients underwent multivisceral, liver-intestinal, or isolated intestinal transplants. Induction using anti-thymocyte globulin, followed by tacrolimus and steroids for two to three years, was given to all recipients.

Lymphocytes from graft epithelium and lamina propria were isolated. The CDR3 extends over 14 amino acids. Trimming cost V 7 bases and J 4 bases; bases outside gene matches: 8. In germline, CDR1 is SQVTM, CDR2 ANQGSEA. Study-wide results and limits: In recipient marrow, GvH clones were found, and some appeared first in ileum or blood. There was an association between peak levels of circulating GvH clones and early post-transplant HvG declines.

This sequence joins TRBV29-1 and TRBJ2-2, with TRBD2 matching over 8 bases. Sample: ileum tissue, taken around 580 days after intestinal transplantation. The receptor's source is a human patient who received an intestinal transplant, so some T cells may come from the graft donor. CDR3 sequence (DNA): TGCAGCGGCGCCGGGGGGGAGATCACCGGGGAGCTGTTTTTT. Translation gives CSGAGGEITGELFF.